This T cell receptor beta chain was identified in a study of cytomegalovirus exposure and HLA in healthy donors. Study-wide background: Genotyping of some 390 donors showed that roughly 80% belonged to the Caucasian-associated ancestry cluster.

Likely unrecorded immune exposures existed in these nominally healthy donors. PCR employed 60 Vbeta and 13 Jbeta primers. Libraries were prepared by immunoSEQ multiplex PCR; TCRdb keeps only in-frame clonotypes and omits some of them. The sample holds more than 65,000 clones, roughly 80% seen once. Only one count was recorded for this clone. V shed 3 bases and J shed 6 bases, with 12 bases lying between them. Germline CDR1 MGHDK, CDR2 SYGVNS. The CDR3 is 15 amino acids. Input material: PBMCs. This chain joins TRBV25-1 and TRBJ1-6; D is unresolved. This clonotype was sampled from a woman in her thirties or forties in good health and CMV-seropositive. CDR3 residues: CASSDWPRGNSPLHF. For the CDR3, the DNA is TGTGCCAGCAGTGATTGGCCTCGGGGTAATTCACCCCTCCACTTT. Variable domain in full (rest from reference TRBV25-1 and TRBJ1-6): EADIYQTPRYLVIGTGKKITLECSQTMGHDKMYWYQQDPGMELHLIHYSYGVNSTEKGDLSSESTVSRIRTEHFPLTLESARPSHTSQYLCASSDWPRGNSPLHFGNGTRLTVT.